Below, 7 T cell receptor beta chains from the same sample are listed, as sequenced in a study of blood T cell repertoires in COVID-19. Clones were sequenced by immunoSEQ multiplex PCR, and TCRdb holds only the in-frame ones, with some missing. The sample yields around 200,000 clones, about four fifths seen once. Sequenced material: peripheral blood. Every receptor here comes from a human donor in a cohort sampled during active COVID-19.

This clone has only one observation. V and J are TRBV6-5 and TRBJ1-6, with 7 bases lining up with TRBD1. This CDR3 contains 15 residues. With V trimmed by 5 bases and J by 10 bases, 11 bases remained unmatched. Germline V gene lookup returns CDR1 MNHEY and CDR2 SVGAGI. The CDR3: CASSRRGGPGSPLHF. The DNA for the CDR3 is TGTGCCAGCAGTCGAAGAGGGGGCCCAGGGTCACCCCTCCACTTT.

V usage is TRBV2 and J usage is TRBJ2-5; tentatively, D is TRBD1 (5 bases). The CDR3 runs 13 residues. V was trimmed by 4 bases and J by 1 base, leaving 7 bases between them. Germline V gene sequence: CDR1 SNHLY, CDR2 FYNNEI. This chain's CDR3 is CASSVDSQETQYF. The DNA of the CDR3 is TGTGCCAGCAGTGTTGACAGCCAAGAGACCCAGTACTTC.

This chain links TRBV3-1 (or the pseudogene TRBV3-2) with TRBJ2-1; 8 bases match TRBD1. J was trimmed by 5 bases and V by 1 base; bases with no gene match: 4. The CDR3 contains 15 residues. Germline lookup yields CDR1 LGHDT and CDR2 YNNKEL (reference sequence). Here the CDR3 reads CASSQAGGRNNEQFF. In nucleotides, the CDR3 is TGTGCCAGCAGCCAAGCAGGGGGCCGAAACAATGAGCAGTTCTTC.

The table lists this clone with a few counts. The chain employs TRBV2 and TRBJ1-2, with D possibly matching TRBD1 (5 bases). Looked up from germline, CDR1 is SNHLY and CDR2 is FYNNEI. V was cut by 4 bases and J by 7 bases, with 10 bases left in between. The CDR3 extends over 12 amino acids. CDR3 loop: CASSAGTLGYTF. CDR3 nucleotides: TGTGCCAGCAGTGCCGGGACTCTTGGCTACACCTTC.

The chain carries TRBV5-6 and TRBJ2-1, with 7 bases identical to TRBD2. This CDR3 contains 15 residues. With V trimmed by 1 base and J by 2 bases, 3 bases remained unmatched. Germline loops: CDR1 SGHDT, CDR2 YYEEEE. CDR3 protein: CASSLLRGTYNEQFF. CDR3 DNA: TGTGCCAGCAGCTTGTTGCGGGGGACCTACAATGAGCAGTTCTTC.

This clone was counted many times. The chain recombines TRBV11-1 with TRBJ2-7; D is possibly TRBD1 (6 bases). The CDR3 is made up of 15 amino acids. CDR1 is SGHAT and CDR2 is FQDESV in the germline V gene (reference sequence). V lost 5 bases and J lost 3, with 17 bases in between. CDR3 region: CASSPVTGAIYEQYF. DNA for the CDR3: TGTGCCAGCAGCCCAGTGACAGGAGCGATCTACGAGCAGTACTTC.

The J gene is TRBJ2-1, the V gene TRBV5-6; D is perhaps TRBD2 (5 bases). The CDR3 length is 15 residues. V shed 1 base and J shed 0 bases, with 8 bases lying between them. Germline values: CDR1 SGHDT, CDR2 YYEEEE. The CDR3 bases are TGTGCCAGCAGCTTGTTCCGGGACTCCTACAATGAGCAGTTCTTC. Translation: CASSLFRDSYNEQFF.